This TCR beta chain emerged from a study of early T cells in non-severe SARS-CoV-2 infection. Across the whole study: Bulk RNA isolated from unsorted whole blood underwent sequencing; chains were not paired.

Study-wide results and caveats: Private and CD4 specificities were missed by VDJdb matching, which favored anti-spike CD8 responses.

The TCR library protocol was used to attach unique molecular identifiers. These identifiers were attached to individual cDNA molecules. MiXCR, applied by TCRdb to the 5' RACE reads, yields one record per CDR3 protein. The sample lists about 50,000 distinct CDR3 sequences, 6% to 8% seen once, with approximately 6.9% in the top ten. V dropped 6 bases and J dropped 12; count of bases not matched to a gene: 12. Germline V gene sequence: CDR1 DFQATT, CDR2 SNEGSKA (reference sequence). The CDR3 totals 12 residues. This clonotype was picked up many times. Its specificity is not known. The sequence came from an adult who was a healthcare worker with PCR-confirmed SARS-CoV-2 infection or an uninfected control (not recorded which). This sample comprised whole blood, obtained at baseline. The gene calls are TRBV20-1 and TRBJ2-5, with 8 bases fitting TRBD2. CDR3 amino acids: CSAGALAGRKYF. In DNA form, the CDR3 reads TGCAGTGCGGGAGCGCTAGCGGGCCGGAAGTACTTC.